What follows are 17 T cell receptor beta chains derived from one specimen sequenced in a study of T cells in Graves' hyperthyroidism and ophthalmopathy. Authors of the study amplified TCR beta CDR3 regions from RNA transcripts. TCR CDR3 underwent first-round RT-PCR with the HTBI primer set. Each CDR3 protein gets one entry after TCRdb re-called the multiplex PCR reads with MiXCR. The sample lists 350,000 or so distinct CDR3 sequences; approximately 18% were seen once. Specimen: blood. All receptors derive from a woman in her twenties or thirties with Graves' hyperthyroidism that later progressed to Graves' ophthalmopathy.

This clonotype was picked up a small number of times. V and J are TRBV5-6 and TRBJ1-5; D is undetermined. Germline lookup yields CDR1 SGHDT and CDR2 YYEEEE. Trimming stripped 5 bases from V and 4 bases from J, with 13 bases between. The CDR3 consists of 14 residues. In DNA form, the CDR3 reads TGTGCCAGCAGTTCTTCTGACTGGAATCAGCCCCAGCATTTT. This translates into CASSSSDWNQPQHF. The full variable domain, with the rest looked up from reference TRBV5-6 and TRBJ1-5, is DAGVTQSPTHLIKTRGQQVTLRCSPKSGHDTVSWYQQALGQGPQFIFQYYEEEERQRGNFPDRFSGHQFPNYSSELNVNALLLGDSALYLCASSSSDWNQPQHFGDGTRLSIL.

The gene calls are TRBV27 and TRBJ2-7; D may be TRBD2 (7 bases). Looked up from germline, CDR1 is MNHEY and CDR2 is SMNVEV (reference sequence). The CDR3 consists of 14 residues. Trimming pared 6 bases from V and 0 bases from J, leaving 12 bases between. For the CDR3, the DNA is TGTGCCAGCAGACCCGGGGGGCTCTCCTACGAGCAGTACTTC. Its protein is CASRPGGLSYEQYF.

This clonotype was counted many times. The chain employs TRBV7-9 and TRBJ2-3; a possible D gene is TRBD2 (6 bases). The length of the CDR3 is 16 residues. In germline, CDR1 is SEHNR, CDR2 FQNEAQ (reference sequence). V lost 4 bases and J 3 bases, leaving 17 bases between the germline ends. The CDR3 nucleotides are TGTGCCAGCAGCTCCACACCTCCGGGGGAGACAGATACGCAGTATTTT. This translates into CASSSTPPGETDTQYF.

The gene calls are TRBV18 and TRBJ1-1; perhaps TRBD1 as D (5 bases). The CDR3 spans 16 residues. The V gene's germline CDR1 is KGHSH and CDR2 LQKENI. V lost 5 bases to trimming and J lost 3 bases, with 19 bases between them. The chain's CDR3 is CASSAGREIRYTEAFF. The CDR3 DNA follows: TGTGCCAGCTCAGCGGGACGGGAGATACGGTACACTGAAGCTTTCTTT.

This clonotype has at least ten counts. The rearrangement joins TRBV7-6 to TRBJ2-3; D call uncertain. The germline gives CDR1 SGHVS, CDR2 FNYEAQ. V was shortened by 2 bases and J by 1 base, with 7 bases between the two germline ends. The CDR3 sequence is 14 residues long. This CDR3 reads CASSLTERTDTQYF. In nucleotides, the CDR3 is TGTGCCAGCAGCTTAACGGAGCGCACAGATACGCAGTATTTT.

The chain uses TRBV5-6 and TRBJ1-2; D is unclear. This CDR3 has 17 residues. The germline V gene has CDR1 SGHDT and CDR2 YYEEEE. Between the trimmed V and J ends, which lost 4 bases and 0 bases, there was a span of 19 bases. CDR3 coding DNA: TGTGCCAGCAGCCTTACTGGACGCCTCAGGACTAACTATGGCTACACCTTC. Protein sequence: CASSLTGRLRTNYGYTF.

This clonotype was observed many times. The rearrangement joins TRBV12-3 or TRBV12-4 to TRBJ2-7, with D possibly being TRBD1 or TRBD2 (5 bases each). V lost 3 bases and J 0 bases, leaving 9 bases between the germline ends. The CDR3 sequence is 14 residues long. CDR3 nucleotide sequence: TGTGCCAGCAGTTTCGGGGACGACTCCTACGAGCAGTACTTC. Translation: CASSFGDDSYEQYF.

This clonotype has more than one count but fewer than ten. The J gene is TRBJ2-3, the V gene TRBV6-1, with TRBD2 matching over 11 bases. Germline loops: CDR1 MNHNS, CDR2 SASEGT. V trimming: 5 bases; J trimming: 4 bases; junction bases outside the gene matches: 11. This CDR3 comprises 17 residues. CDR3 protein: CASSTPRTSGYADTQYF. CDR3 DNA: TGTGCCAGCAGTACTCCCCGGACTAGCGGGTACGCAGATACGCAGTATTTT.

This clonotype appeared a few times. The chain employs TRBV5-5 and TRBJ1-4, with 11 bases identical to TRBD1. CDR1 is SGHKS and CDR2 is YYEKEE in the germline V gene (reference sequence). This CDR3 has 16 residues. After removal of 4 bases from V and 4 bases from J, the junction contained 6 bases not matched to a gene. In DNA, the CDR3 is TGTGCCAGCAGCATTCGGACAGGGGGCAATAATGAAAAACTGTTTTTT. Encoded protein: CASSIRTGGNNEKLFF.

The chain recombines TRBV12-3 or TRBV12-4 with TRBJ2-2; D possibly corresponds to TRBD1 (5 bases). The CDR3 covers 17 residues. The ends were cut back, 6 bases at V and 0 bases at J, with 17 bases in the middle. CDR3 DNA: TGTGCCAGCAGCCCCGACAGACTGAGCCCGAACACCGGGGAGCTGTTTTTT. Its translation: CASSPDRLSPNTGELFF.

This clonotype was seen repeatedly, ten times or more. The rearrangement joins TRBV27 to TRBJ1-6; D call uncertain. The CDR3 runs 14 residues. V lost 2 bases to trimming and J lost 10 bases, with 12 bases between them. CDR1 MNHEY and CDR2 SMNVEV come from the germline V gene (reference sequence). The DNA of the CDR3 is TGTGCCAGCAGTTTAGGTCCCAGCTACTCACCCCTCCACTTT. This sequence encodes CASSLGPSYSPLHF.

In its sample, this clonotype was seen many times. The rearrangement joins TRBV12-5 to TRBJ2-2, with D hard to call. The CDR3 spans 16 residues. Trimming shortened V by 0 bases and J by 1 base, and 9 bases separated the two germline ends. The V gene's germline CDR1 is LGHNT and CDR2 FRNRAP. The CDR3 loop is CASGLVLSENTGELFF. In DNA, the CDR3 is TGTGCTAGTGGTTTGGTACTCAGCGAGAACACCGGGGAGCTGTTTTTT.

J is TRBJ2-5 and V is TRBV20-1, with a weak D call TRBD1 (5 bases). The CDR3 extends over 13 amino acids. V was shortened by 0 bases and J by 3 bases, with 8 bases between the two germline ends. The germline V gene encodes CDR1 DFQATT and CDR2 SNEGSKA (reference sequence). Here the CDR3 DNA reads TGCAGTGCTAGAGAGGGCAGGGAAGAGACCCAGTACTTC. Translating it yields CSAREGREETQYF.

This clonotype was picked up many times. The V and J genes are TRBV3-1 and TRBJ1-2, with D possibly matching TRBD1 (5 bases). In germline, CDR1 is LGHDT, CDR2 YNNKEL (reference sequence). V was trimmed by 4 bases and J by 4 bases, leaving 16 bases between them. The CDR3 runs to 15 residues. CDR3 sequence reads: CASSPGSREIYGYTF. The DNA for the CDR3 is TGTGCCAGCAGCCCGGGGTCCAGGGAAATCTATGGCTACACCTTC.

There are many counts of this clonotype. This chain uses TRBV10-3 with TRBJ2-2; 12 bases map to TRBD1. This CDR3 region has 17 residues. Germline V gene lookup returns CDR1 ENHRY and CDR2 SYGVKD. V was pared by 3 bases and J by 6 bases, with 8 bases of the junction left unmatched. The DNA of the CDR3 is TGTGCCATCAGTGACCACACCGGGACAGGGGGCCCCGGGGAGCTGTTTTTT. This sequence encodes CAISDHTGTGGPGELFF.

This clonotype occurred a few times. The chain has TRBV3-1 and TRBJ1-3; D may be TRBD1 (5 bases). This CDR3 has 15 residues. V lost 4 bases and J 0 bases, leaving 10 bases between the germline ends. Germline lookup yields CDR1 LGHDT and CDR2 YNNKEL (reference sequence). CDR3: CASSPGRISGNTIYF. Here the CDR3 DNA reads TGTGCCAGCAGCCCGGGGCGGATCTCTGGAAACACCATATATTTT. Full variable domain (rest looked up from reference TRBV3-1 and TRBJ1-3): DTAVSQTPKYLVTQMGNDKSIKCEQNLGHDTMYWYKQDSKKFLKIMFSYNNKELIINETVPNRFSPKSPDKAHLNLHINSLELGDSAVYFCASSPGRISGNTIYFGEGSWLTVV.

This clonotype has at least ten counts. This chain uses TRBV28 with TRBJ2-3, with 7 bases aligning to TRBD1. The CDR3 is 16 amino acids. The germline gives CDR1 MDHEN, CDR2 SYDVKM. V trimming: 3 bases; J trimming: 2 bases; junction bases outside the gene matches: 8. The DNA of the CDR3 is TGTGCCAGCAGTTTTTACGGGACAGATCTCACAGATACGCAGTATTTT. Its translation: CASSFYGTDLTDTQYF.